The following is a TCR beta chain sequence with its context. Its antigen is unidentified. This sample is part of a study of brain T cells in children with intractable seizures. General study results and limits: Absence of clones before surgery may stem from lower sequencing depth.

Measured with immunoSEQ multiplex PCR; TCRdb has only the in-frame clones, and not every one. The sample holds approximately 40,000 clones, 80% to 95% seen once. Sequencing was limited to surgery cases with top T cell transcript signatures in brain tissue. Germline V CDR1 and CDR2: MNHNY, SVGAGI (reference sequence). The ends lost 6 bases at V and 3 bases at J; junction bases unmatched: 29. The CDR3 contains 23 residues. The V call is TRBV6-6, the J call TRBJ2-6, with 7 bases that match TRBD1. The sample here was peripheral blood, taken at surgery. The sequence came from a girl aged 2-10 years with tuberous sclerosis and intractable seizures. The CDR3 DNA reads as TGTGCCAGCAGCTGTGTCCGAACAGGGGATTACTGCCGCGGAATGGGTGGGGCCAACGTCCTGACTTTC. Its protein product is CASSCVRTGDYCRGMGGANVLTF.